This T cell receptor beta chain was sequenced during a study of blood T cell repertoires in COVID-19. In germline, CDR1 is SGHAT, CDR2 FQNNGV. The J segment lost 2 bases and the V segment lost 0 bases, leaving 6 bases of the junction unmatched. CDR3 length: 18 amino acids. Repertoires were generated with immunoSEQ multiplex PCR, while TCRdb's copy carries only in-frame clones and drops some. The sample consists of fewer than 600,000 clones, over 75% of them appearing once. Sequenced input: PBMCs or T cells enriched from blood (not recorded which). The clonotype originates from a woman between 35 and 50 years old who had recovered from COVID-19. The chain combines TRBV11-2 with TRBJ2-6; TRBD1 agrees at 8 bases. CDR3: CASSLEVGQGPGANVLTF. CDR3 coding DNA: TGTGCCAGCAGCTTAGAGGTAGGACAGGGACCTGGGGCCAACGTCCTGACTTTC. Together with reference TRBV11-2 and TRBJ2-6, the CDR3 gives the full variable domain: EAGVAQSPRYKIIEKRQSVAFWCNPISGHATLYWYQQILGQGPKLLIQFQNNGVVDDSQLPKDRFSAERLKGVDSTLKIQPAKLEDSAVYLCASSLEVGQGPGANVLTFGAGSRLTVL.